The clone carrying this TCR beta chain was seen repeatedly, ten times or more. Its antigen is as yet unknown. This entry comes from a study of identical twins. Germline V lookup: CDR1 SGDLS, CDR2 YYNGEE. The CDR3 covers 14 residues. The V end lost 4 bases, the J end lost 10 bases, and 18 bases lay between the germline ends. cDNA molecules carried unique molecular identifiers, and template switching added a universal primer site. TCRdb independently ran MiXCR on the 5' RACE reads; one entry per CDR3 protein. Of hundreds of thousands of distinct CDR3 sequences listed, around 21% are singletons. Study-level points and caveats: Modeled out-of-frame TCR alpha sharing in monozygotic twins fell below observed levels.

The same specimen was also included in a second study, on T cells expressing NK-cell markers.

The V call is TRBV9, the J call TRBJ2-1, with D possibly called TRBD1 or TRBD2 (5 bases each). This sequence was found in a woman aged 18-29 years in good health. Sequencing used PBMCs. The CDR3 DNA follows: TGTGCCAGCAGCCCGTCCGGCCAGGGAGACGAGCAGTTCTTC. Its protein product is CASSPSGQGDEQFF.